The TCR beta chain described here comes from a study of OX40 agonist ivuxolimab in advanced cancers. Overall study findings and caveats: Low normalized clonal expansion also occurred in some nonresponding patients. The mean number of expanded clones was higher in CD8+ T cells than in CD4+.

Germline lookup yields CDR1 SGHDT and CDR2 YYEEEE. The CDR3 runs to 17 residues. V shed 2 bases and J shed 5 bases, with 23 bases lying between them. Method: immunoSEQ multiplex PCR; TCRdb's copy keeps in-frame clones and lacks some. Of 99,000 or so clones in the sample, around 95% are singletons; the top ten hold about 2.1%. On this clone itself: The antigen is undetermined.

The source is an adult with an advanced solid tumor such as melanoma, head and neck, liver or kidney cancer. Source: CD4+ or CD8+ T cells sorted from blood, taken in a trial of the OX40 agonist ivuxolimab. The chain combines TRBV5-6 with TRBJ2-7; D possibly uses TRBD1 or TRBD2 (6 bases each). CDR3: CASSFQEGVPGINEQYF. In nucleotides, the CDR3 is TGTGCCAGCAGCTTTCAGGAGGGGGTCCCAGGGATCAACGAGCAGTACTTC.